A single sample gave rise to the 26 T cell receptor beta chains below, sequenced in a study of blood T cell repertoires in COVID-19. The assay was immunoSEQ multiplex PCR, and TCRdb's table has in-frame clones only and misses some. The table has about 69,000 clones, 90% seen once. Sequenced: peripheral blood. All receptors derive from a man over 45 with acute or convalescent COVID-19.

In its sample, this clone was seen once. The chain employs TRBV5-6 and TRBJ1-3, with D possibly being TRBD1 (5 bases). V lost 4 bases, J lost 3 bases, and 11 bases lay in between. Germline lookup yields CDR1 SGHDT and CDR2 YYEEEE. The CDR3 totals 14 residues. The CDR3: CASSGRGIGNTIYF. The DNA of the CDR3 is TGTGCCAGCAGCGGTAGGGGAATTGGAAACACCATATATTTT.

The chain links TRBV10-3 to TRBJ2-3; perhaps TRBD2 as D (6 bases). This CDR3 is built from 13 residues. Germline lookup yields CDR1 ENHRY and CDR2 SYGVKD. Trimming cost V 10 bases and J 1 base, with 12 bases left between them. The CDR3 DNA sequence: TGTGCCACCTCGGCGGGACGCACAGATACGCAGTATTTT. Translating it yields CATSAGRTDTQYF.

This clone showed up just a few times. The CDR3 region has the DNA TGTGCCAGCAAGGGGGCTGGGGAGACCCAGTACTTC. Protein product: CASKGAGETQYF. J is TRBJ2-5 and V is TRBV6-6; 7 positions agree with TRBD1. The ends lost 7 bases at V and 5 bases at J; junction bases unmatched: 4. In germline, CDR1 is MNHNY, CDR2 SVGAGI (reference sequence). The CDR3 is 12 residues long.

The V call is TRBV19, the J call TRBJ1-1; D is possibly TRBD1 (5 bases). The germline gives CDR1 LNHDA, CDR2 SQIVND (reference sequence). Trimming left V 7 bases short and J 4 bases short, with 16 bases between. The CDR3 is made up of 14 amino acids. The chain's CDR3 is CASTGRQQGTEAFF. Written as DNA, the CDR3 is TGTGCCAGTACCGGTCGACAGCAAGGCACTGAAGCTTTCTTT.

The V and J genes are TRBV29-1 and TRBJ1-4, with TRBD1 matching over 7 bases. Germline lookup yields CDR1 SQVTM and CDR2 ANQGSEA. The CDR3 has 14 residues. Trimming removed 4 bases from V and 4 bases from J; junction bases left unmatched: 6. The CDR3 nucleotides read TGCAGCGTTGCAAGGACAGGCTATAATGAAAAACTGTTTTTT. This encodes CSVARTGYNEKLFF.

The chain couples TRBV27 to TRBJ1-1; weak D call: TRBD1 (5 bases). Germline lookup yields CDR1 MNHEY and CDR2 SMNVEV (reference sequence). The V gene lost 3 bases and the J gene lost 4 bases, with 12 bases spanning the gap. The CDR3 has 14 residues. The CDR3 reads CASSFTGRGTEAFF. The DNA of the CDR3 is TGTGCCAGCAGTTTTACGGGGAGGGGCACTGAAGCTTTCTTT.

V gene TRBV6-1 combines with J gene TRBJ2-7, with 11 bases that match TRBD2. The CDR3 extends over 13 amino acids. J lost 6 bases, V lost 2 bases, and 0 bases had no gene match. Germline V gene data show CDR1 as MNHNS and CDR2 as SASEGT. CDR3 protein: CASSELAGGEQYF. In nucleotides, the CDR3 is TGTGCCAGCAGTGAACTAGCGGGAGGCGAGCAGTACTTC.

The gene calls are TRBV28 and TRBJ1-3; D remains ambiguous. Trimming cost V 8 bases and J 0 bases, with 17 bases left between them. CDR1 MDHEN and CDR2 SYDVKM come from the germline V gene. The CDR3 contains 16 residues. The CDR3 loop is CASLSSGAPSGNTIYF. Here the CDR3 DNA reads TGTGCCAGCCTCTCCTCGGGAGCCCCCTCTGGAAACACCATATATTTT. Using reference TRBV28 and TRBJ1-3 for the parts outside the CDR3, the full variable domain is DVKVTQSSRYLVKRTGEKVFLECVQDMDHENMFWYRQDPGLGLRLIYFSYDVKMKEKGDIPEGYSVSREKKERFSLILESASTNQTSMYLCASLSSGAPSGNTIYFGEGSWLTVV.

The chain uses TRBV11-2 and TRBJ2-1; D possibly corresponds to TRBD2 (5 bases). The germline CDR1 and CDR2 sequences are SGHAT and FQNNGV. The V end was cut by 4 bases, the J end by 10 bases, with 11 bases between. The length of the CDR3 is 12 residues. CDR3 loop: CASSSGPGEQFF. The CDR3 coding sequence is TGTGCCAGCAGCTCTGGACCGGGGGAGCAGTTCTTC.

V and J are TRBV18 and TRBJ1-2; 7 bases are a match to TRBD1. CDR3 length: 14 residues. V shed 3 bases, J shed 4 bases, and the junction held 5 bases outside the gene matches. Germline assignment: CDR1 KGHSH and CDR2 LQKENI. The CDR3 nucleotides are TGTGCCAGCTCACCGGGACAGCTCTTCTATGGCTACACCTTC. Translating gives CASSPGQLFYGYTF.

The chain employs TRBV19 and TRBJ2-2, with 13 bases matching TRBD2. The germline V gene has CDR1 LNHDA and CDR2 SQIVND (reference sequence). V trimming: 3 bases; J trimming: 6 bases; junction bases outside the gene matches: 10. The CDR3 length is 18 residues. This CDR3 reads CASSIKLAGGPGAGELFF. In DNA, the CDR3 is TGTGCCAGTAGTATCAAACTAGCGGGAGGGCCGGGGGCCGGGGAGCTGTTTTTT.

The rearrangement links TRBV6-2 or TRBV6-3 to TRBJ2-3; D possibly corresponds to TRBD1 (5 bases). CDR1 is MNHEY, CDR2 SVGEGT, per germline. Trimming removed 2 bases at V and 0 bases at J, with 12 bases between. This CDR3 is 16 amino acids long. The CDR3 nucleotides read TGTGCCAGCAGTTACCTTACAGGTGCTAGCACAGATACGCAGTATTTT. Its translation is CASSYLTGASTDTQYF.

This clone was observed once. This rearrangement joins TRBV28 to TRBJ2-3; 12 positions match TRBD2. CDR1 MDHEN and CDR2 SYDVKM come from the germline V gene. CDR3 length: 15 amino acids. The V gene end was trimmed by 6 bases and the J gene end by 4 bases; junction bases not matched to a gene: 5. This chain's CDR3 is CASRPSGRAADTQYF. CDR3 coding DNA: TGTGCCAGCAGGCCTAGCGGGAGGGCCGCAGATACGCAGTATTTT.

The chain is built from TRBV29-1 and TRBJ2-6; D remains ambiguous. Germline V gene lookup returns CDR1 SQVTM and CDR2 ANQGSEA. The CDR3 covers 13 residues. With 3 bases removed from V and 0 bases from J, the gap between germline ends came to 3 bases. The CDR3 here is CSVDLSGANVLTF. The CDR3 region has the DNA TGCAGCGTTGACCTCTCTGGGGCCAACGTCCTGACTTTC. The variable domain in full, completed from reference TRBV29-1 and TRBJ2-6, reads SAVISQKPSRDICQRGTSLTIQCQVDSQVTMMFWYRQQPGQSLTLIATANQGSEATYESGFVIDKFPISRPNLTFSTLTVSNMSPEDSSIYLCSVDLSGANVLTFGAGSRLTVL.

This rearrangement joins TRBV2 to TRBJ2-3; 10 nucleotides match TRBD2. CDR1 and CDR2 (germline): SNHLY, FYNNEI. There are 19 residues in the CDR3. Unmatched junction bases numbered 9, after V lost 0 bases and J lost 0 bases. This CDR3 is CASSEAPAGGPDSTDTQYF. CDR3 sequence (DNA): TGTGCCAGCAGTGAAGCCCCAGCGGGAGGGCCCGATAGCACAGATACGCAGTATTTT.

The chain uses TRBV11-3 and TRBJ2-3, with 12 bases that match TRBD2. With V trimmed by 6 bases and J by 10 bases, 8 bases remained unmatched. Germline V gene lookup returns CDR1 SGHNT and CDR2 YENEEA. The CDR3 covers 14 residues. The CDR3 DNA follows: TGTGCCAGCAGTCGACTAGCGGGAGATTCTTCGCAGTATTTT. Its translation is CASSRLAGDSSQYF.

This chain uses TRBV19 with TRBJ2-7, with TRBD2 matching over 7 bases. Germline V gene sequence: CDR1 LNHDA, CDR2 SQIVND (reference sequence). The ends lost 7 bases at V and 3 bases at J; junction bases unmatched: 12. There are 15 residues in the CDR3. The CDR3 region has the DNA TGTGCCAGTACCTCCAGCGGGACGTTGGGCTACGAGCAGTACTTC. Translated, it gives CASTSSGTLGYEQYF.

The gene calls are TRBV6-1 and TRBJ1-6; D call uncertain. The germline V and J ends were trimmed by 5 bases and 10 bases, with 9 bases remaining between them. The V gene's germline CDR1 is MNHNS and CDR2 SASEGT. The CDR3 consists of 12 residues. The CDR3 is CASSQGQSPLHF. In DNA form, the CDR3 reads TGTGCCAGCAGTCAAGGGCAATCACCCCTCCACTTT.

The chain combines TRBV7-6 with TRBJ2-3; 9 nucleotides match TRBD1. Germline V gene data show CDR1 as SGHVS and CDR2 as FNYEAQ. The CDR3 has 17 residues. V lost 0 bases, J lost 5 bases, and 9 bases stayed unmatched. CDR3 coding DNA: TGTGCCAGCAGCTTAGCGACCCGGGACAGGGAGCGAGATACGCAGTATTTT. Its protein is CASSLATRDRERDTQYF.

The chain joins TRBV27 to TRBJ2-1; possibly TRBD1 for D (6 bases). Germline values: CDR1 MNHEY, CDR2 SMNVEV (reference sequence). With 6 bases removed from V and 7 bases from J, the gap between germline ends came to 16 bases. There are 14 residues in the CDR3. The CDR3 region is CASSFAGAGNEQFF. The CDR3 bases are TGTGCCAGCAGCTTCGCAGGGGCAGGAAATGAGCAGTTCTTC.

The CDR3 DNA follows: TGTGCCAGCAGCTTAGCGCCCGGGGTACGGGAAAAACTGTTTTTT. The encoded protein is CASSLAPGVREKLFF. This chain uses TRBV7-2 with TRBJ1-4; D call uncertain. The length of the CDR3 is 15 residues. Trimming took off 0 bases at V and 8 bases at J, with 13 bases between the two ends. Looked up from germline, CDR1 is SGHTA and CDR2 is FQGNSA. The whole variable domain, remainder taken from reference TRBV7-2 and TRBJ1-4, is GAGVSQSPSNKVTEKGKDVELRCDPISGHTALYWYRQSLGQGLEFLIYFQGNSAPDKSGLPSDRFSAERTGGSVSTLTIQRTQQEDSAVYLCASSLAPGVREKLFFGSGTQLSVL.

The rearrangement uses TRBV5-1 and TRBJ1-5; D is unclear. V shed 0 bases and J shed 0 bases, with 7 bases lying between them. The germline V gene has CDR1 SGHRS and CDR2 YFSETQ. CDR3 length: 15 amino acids. CDR3 in amino acids: CASSLDSHSNQPQHF. The CDR3 nucleotides are TGCGCCAGCAGCTTGGACAGCCATAGCAATCAGCCCCAGCATTTT.

The rearrangement joins TRBV5-1 to TRBJ2-5, with TRBD2 matching 7 bases. Germline lookup yields CDR1 SGHRS and CDR2 YFSETQ. Trimming at V came to 1 base and at J to 5 bases, leaving 2 bases not matched to a gene. The CDR3 is 13 residues long. The CDR3 loop is CASSLQGGETQYF. CDR3 nucleotide sequence: TGCGCCAGCAGCTTGCAGGGAGGGGAGACCCAGTACTTC.

This sequence joins TRBV27 and TRBJ1-2; D unclear. The CDR3 runs to 14 residues. V lost 0 bases and J lost 8, with 13 bases in between. CDR1 is MNHEY, CDR2 SMNVEV, per germline (reference sequence). As DNA, the CDR3 is TGTGCCAGCAGTTTATCGATAGGAGGTATGGGCTACACCTTC. The encoded protein is CASSLSIGGMGYTF.

The V and J genes are TRBV29-1 and TRBJ1-1, with 9 bases identical to TRBD1. V lost 7 bases to trimming and J lost 5 bases; unmatched junction nucleotides: 8. This CDR3 has 13 amino acids. CDR1 is SQVTM, CDR2 ANQGSEA, per germline. The CDR3 reads CSAQGAVETEAFF. The CDR3 coding sequence is TGCAGCGCACAGGGGGCCGTAGAGACTGAAGCTTTCTTT.

As to this clone: Because the CDR3's place on the DNA is in doubt, the DNA is left out and the CDR3 is given as listed by TCRdb. J is TRBJ2-1 and V is TRBV6-5; TRBD2, the D gene given by the table, was not confirmed from the DNA. Per the germline V gene, CDR1 is MNHEY and CDR2 is SVGAGI. Ends included, the CDR3 has 11 residues. CDR3 region: CASILVREQFF.